What follows are 24 T cell receptor beta chains derived from one specimen sequenced in a study of tumor-infiltrating lymphocytes in localized non-small cell lung cancer. TCRdb's copy holds only in-frame clones and misses some; the assay was immunoSEQ multiplex PCR. This table has roughly 12,000 clones, approximately 86% appearing once. Sequenced material: uninvolved lung tissue not adjacent to the tumor. These receptors were collected from a human donor with non-small cell lung cancer.

This sequence joins TRBV19 and TRBJ2-3; 7 bases match TRBD1. Germline V gives CDR1 LNHDA, CDR2 SQIVND (reference sequence). Trimming at V came to 5 bases and at J to 2 bases, leaving 7 bases not matched to a gene. The CDR3 is 15 residues long. DNA for the CDR3: TGTGCCAGTAGTGGCCGGGACAGTCCCACAGATACGCAGTATTTT. As protein: CASSGRDSPTDTQYF.

The rearrangement links TRBV18 to TRBJ1-2, with TRBD1 identical over 10 bases. V trimming: 3 bases; J trimming: 4 bases; junction bases outside the gene matches: 14. The CDR3 totals 18 residues. Per the germline V gene, CDR1 is KGHSH and CDR2 is LQKENI. In DNA form, the CDR3 reads TGTGCCAGCTCACCGGGCCGGGACAGGGGATTTAATGGCTATGGCTACACCTTC. Protein: CASSPGRDRGFNGYGYTF.

J is TRBJ2-3 and V is TRBV6-5, with D hard to call. The CDR3 has 12 amino acids. Looked up from germline, CDR1 is MNHEY and CDR2 is SVGAGI. The ends were cut back, 10 bases at V and 6 bases at J, with 14 bases in the middle. Here the CDR3 reads CATTGWSDTQYF. The CDR3 DNA follows: TGTGCCACTACGGGTTGGTCTGATACGCAGTATTTT.

This chain joins TRBV28 and TRBJ2-7; the D gene is possibly TRBD2 (5 bases). Per the germline V gene, CDR1 is MDHEN and CDR2 is SYDVKM. The CDR3 totals 15 residues. With 4 bases removed from V and 3 bases from J, the gap between germline ends came to 16 bases. CDR3 in DNA: TGTGCCAGCAGTTCTAATAGTATAGCGCGCTACGAGCAGTACTTC. It specifies CASSSNSIARYEQYF. Full variable domain (remainder filled in from reference TRBV28 and TRBJ2-7): DVKVTQSSRYLVKRTGEKVFLECVQDMDHENMFWYRQDPGLGLRLIYFSYDVKMKEKGDIPEGYSVSREKKERFSLILESASTNQTSMYLCASSSNSIARYEQYFGPGTRLTVT.

This clone was seen a single time. The V call is TRBV11-1, the J call TRBJ1-1; 10 nucleotides line up with TRBD1. V gave up 7 bases and J gave up 5 bases; unmatched junction bases: 7. This CDR3 has 14 amino acids. The V gene's germline CDR1 is SGHAT and CDR2 FQDESV (reference sequence). This CDR3 is CASKRDRGRTEAFF. In nucleotides, the CDR3 is TGTGCCAGCAAGAGGGACAGGGGTAGAACTGAAGCTTTCTTT.

This rearrangement joins TRBV2 to TRBJ2-3; D gene ambiguous. The V end was cut by 6 bases, the J end by 2 bases, with 12 bases between. CDR1 is SNHLY and CDR2 is FYNNEI in the germline V gene. This CDR3 comprises 14 residues. CDR3 in DNA: TGTGCCAGCAGGTCGAGAGGCCACACAGATACGCAGTATTTT. Protein: CASRSRGHTDTQYF.

V is TRBV5-5 and J is TRBJ2-7; D is unclear. Germline V gene data show CDR1 as SGHKS and CDR2 as YYEKEE (reference sequence). The CDR3 has 13 residues. V shed 1 base and J shed 4 bases, with 9 bases lying between them. CDR3 protein: CASSLIGPYEQYF. DNA of the CDR3: TGTGCCAGCAGCTTGATTGGACCATACGAGCAGTACTTC.

This clone appeared a few times. J is TRBJ1-2 and V is TRBV7-9; D remains unclear. V shed 4 bases and J shed 0 bases, with 18 bases lying between them. Germline assignment: CDR1 SEHNR and CDR2 FQNEAQ (reference sequence). This CDR3 spans 17 amino acids. CDR3 amino acids: CASSSSAGESANYGYTF. DNA of the CDR3: TGTGCCAGCAGCTCGTCCGCCGGGGAATCGGCTAACTATGGCTACACCTTC.

V usage is TRBV5-1 and J usage is TRBJ2-7; no reliable D call. Germline V gives CDR1 SGHRS, CDR2 YFSETQ. The CDR3 loop spans 14 amino acids. Trimming took 0 bases from V and 2 from J, leaving 9 bases between them. CDR3 protein: CASSLGITPYEQYF. DNA for the CDR3: TGCGCCAGCAGCTTGGGTATAACTCCCTACGAGCAGTACTTC.

This clone has more than one count but fewer than ten. V usage is TRBV6-5 and J usage is TRBJ2-7, with D tentatively TRBD1 or TRBD2 (5 bases each). This CDR3 is built from 15 residues. Trimming removed 6 bases at V and 0 bases at J, with 15 bases between. Germline lookup yields CDR1 MNHEY and CDR2 SVGAGI. DNA of the CDR3: TGTGCCAGCAGCCGGAGGACGGGGACCTCCTACGAGCAGTACTTC. This codes for CASSRRTGTSYEQYF.

The chain links TRBV5-1 to TRBJ2-7; maybe TRBD2 (6 bases). The CDR3 totals 16 residues. Germline values: CDR1 SGHRS, CDR2 YFSETQ. Between the trimmed V and J ends, which lost 0 bases and 3 bases, there was a span of 16 bases. The CDR3 loop is CASSLGTGLGVYEQYF. The CDR3 coding sequence is TGCGCCAGCAGCTTGGGCACGGGACTGGGGGTCTACGAGCAGTACTTC. Full variable domain (outside the CDR3, taken from reference TRBV5-1 and TRBJ2-7): KAGVTQTPRYLIKTRGQQVTLSCSPISGHRSVSWYQQTPGQGLQFLFEYFSETQRNKGNFPGRFSGRQFSNSRSEMNVSTLELGDSALYLCASSLGTGLGVYEQYFGPGTRLTVT.

This sequence joins TRBV7-9 and TRBJ1-2, with D uncertain. This CDR3 has 14 residues. CDR1 SEHNR and CDR2 FQNEAQ come from the germline V gene (reference sequence). The V end was cut by 3 bases, the J end by 7 bases, with 15 bases between. This chain's CDR3 is CASSFSGSGSGYTF. CDR3 DNA sequence: TGTGCCAGCAGCTTTAGCGGCAGCGGGTCTGGCTACACCTTC.

The chain couples TRBV5-6 to TRBJ2-3; TRBD2 agrees at 13 bases. Losses at the gene ends were 1 base for V and 6 bases for J; bases not matched to a gene: 5. Per the germline V gene, CDR1 is SGHDT and CDR2 is YYEEEE. This CDR3 contains 16 residues. The CDR3 loop reads CASSLTSGGAEDTQYF. The CDR3 region has the DNA TGTGCCAGCAGCTTGACTAGCGGGGGGGCCGAGGATACGCAGTATTTT. The full variable domain, rest sourced from reference TRBV5-6 and TRBJ2-3, is DAGVTQSPTHLIKTRGQQVTLRCSPKSGHDTVSWYQQALGQGPQFIFQYYEEEERQRGNFPDRFSGHQFPNYSSELNVNALLLGDSALYLCASSLTSGGAEDTQYFGPGTRLTVL.

The chain carries TRBV5-8 and TRBJ2-5; weak D call: TRBD1 (6 bases). Germline CDR1 is SGHTS and CDR2 is YDEGEE. The V and J ends lost 0 bases and 5 bases respectively, with 20 bases between them. The CDR3 runs to 17 residues. CDR3 sequence (DNA): TGTGCCAGCAGCTTGGCCGTAAGAGGCAGGGGCTGGGAGACCCAGTACTTC. Its protein product is CASSLAVRGRGWETQYF.

V usage is TRBV11-2 and J usage is TRBJ1-1, with D maybe TRBD1 (5 bases). Germline V gene data show CDR1 as SGHAT and CDR2 as FQNNGV. V lost 3 bases and J lost 8, with 16 bases in between. This CDR3 spans 14 amino acids. Written as DNA, the CDR3 is TGTGCCAGCAGCTTGAGGGGACCTTCAGGGGAAGCTTTCTTT. Amino acid sequence: CASSLRGPSGEAFF.

In this sample, this clone turned up once. CDR3 nucleotide sequence: TGTGCCAGTAGTATAAGACAGGGACCTCTCTACGAGCAGTACTTC. This encodes CASSIRQGPLYEQYF. The chain carries TRBV19 and TRBJ2-7; 7 positions match TRBD1. With V trimmed by 2 bases and J by 3 bases, 7 bases remained unmatched. The CDR3 has 15 residues. Germline V gene data show CDR1 as LNHDA and CDR2 as SQIVND (reference sequence).

The chain is built from TRBV15 and TRBJ1-1; D call uncertain. This CDR3 is 16 amino acids long. The V gene lost 1 base and the J gene lost 0 bases, with 12 bases spanning the gap. Germline values: CDR1 LNHNV, CDR2 YYDKDF (reference sequence). The CDR3 DNA sequence: TGTGCCACCAGCAGAGGCTCTTTCTACATGAACACTGAAGCTTTCTTT. The encoded protein is CATSRGSFYMNTEAFF.

V usage is TRBV9 and J usage is TRBJ2-5; tentatively, D is TRBD1 or TRBD2 (5 bases each). V dropped 0 bases and J dropped 4 bases, with 10 bases sitting between them. Germline CDR1 reads SGDLS; CDR2 reads YYNGEE. The CDR3 runs to 14 residues. This chain's CDR3 is CASSVGGDRETQYF. The CDR3 bases are TGTGCCAGCAGCGTAGGAGGGGACCGAGAGACCCAGTACTTC.

This rearrangement joins TRBV6-5 to TRBJ2-2; 10 nucleotides agree with TRBD2. CDR1 and CDR2 (germline): MNHEY, SVGAGI. The CDR3 consists of 15 residues. The ends lost 4 bases at V and 6 bases at J; junction bases unmatched: 5. The CDR3 region has the DNA TGTGCCAGCAGTTGGGCTAGCGGGGGCCCCGGGGAGCTGTTTTTT. Encoded protein: CASSWASGGPGELFF.

The genes are TRBV7-9 and TRBJ2-7; unclear D gene. Per germline, CDR1 SEHNR and CDR2 FQNEAQ (reference sequence). The CDR3 runs to 13 residues. V was pared by 2 bases and J by 9 bases, with 14 bases between. The CDR3 reads CASSLTPSLWQYF. The CDR3 DNA reads TGTGCCAGCAGCTTAACCCCCTCCCTATGGCAGTACTTC.

V and J are TRBV4-3 and TRBJ1-6; a weak D match, TRBD1 (5 bases). V lost 3 bases and J lost 7, with 16 bases in between. Germline loops: CDR1 LGHNA, CDR2 YSLEER. The CDR3 runs to 16 residues. The CDR3 sequence is CASSHPQTAGNSPLHF. The CDR3 nucleotides read TGCGCCAGCAGCCATCCCCAGACAGCCGGCAATTCACCCCTCCACTTT.

V and J are TRBV5-6 and TRBJ2-3; D is undetermined. Germline V gene data show CDR1 as SGHDT and CDR2 as YYEEEE. The CDR3 sequence is 11 residues long. V shed 3 bases and J shed 4 bases, with 3 bases lying between them. CDR3 bases: TGTGCCAGCAGCTCCTCAGATACGCAGTATTTT. Its protein product is CASSSSDTQYF.

This clone was recorded only once. The chain combines TRBV5-4 with TRBJ2-5; 8 bases are a match to TRBD2. J was trimmed by 2 bases and V by 4 bases; bases with no gene match: 4. From germline, CDR1 is SGHNT and CDR2 YYREEE (reference sequence). The CDR3 length is 14 residues. CDR3 bases: TGTGCCAGCAGCATAGGACTAGCTCAAGAGACCCAGTACTTC. It is translated as CASSIGLAQETQYF.

The genes are TRBV6-1 and TRBJ1-4, with a weak D call TRBD1 (5 bases). This CDR3 is built from 15 residues. The V end lost 0 bases, the J end lost 3 bases, and 8 bases lay between the germline ends. The germline V gene has CDR1 MNHNS and CDR2 SASEGT. DNA for the CDR3: TGTGCCAGCAGTGAAGCGCAGGGTTCTAATGAAAAACTGTTTTTT. It specifies CASSEAQGSNEKLFF.